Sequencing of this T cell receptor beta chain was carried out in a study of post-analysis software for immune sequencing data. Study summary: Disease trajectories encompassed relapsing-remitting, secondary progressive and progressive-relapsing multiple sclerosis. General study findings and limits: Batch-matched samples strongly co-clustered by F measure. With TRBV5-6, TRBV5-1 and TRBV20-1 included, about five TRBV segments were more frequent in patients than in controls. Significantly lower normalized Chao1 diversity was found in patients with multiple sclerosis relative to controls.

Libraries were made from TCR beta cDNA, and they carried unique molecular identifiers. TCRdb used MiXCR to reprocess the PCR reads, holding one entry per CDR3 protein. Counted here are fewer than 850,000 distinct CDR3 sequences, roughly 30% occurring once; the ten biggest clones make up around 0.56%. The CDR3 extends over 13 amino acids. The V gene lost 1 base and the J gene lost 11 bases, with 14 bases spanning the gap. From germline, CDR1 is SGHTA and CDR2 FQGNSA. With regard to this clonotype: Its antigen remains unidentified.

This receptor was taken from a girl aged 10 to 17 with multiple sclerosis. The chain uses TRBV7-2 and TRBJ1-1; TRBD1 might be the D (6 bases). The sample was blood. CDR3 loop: CASSLDPGGNAFF. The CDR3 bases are TGTGCCAGCAGCTTAGATCCGGGGGGCAACGCTTTCTTT.